The rows below give T cell receptor beta chains drawn from one sample of a study of vaccination effects on CD4 cells after COVID-19. The repertoire was sequenced with immunoSEQ multiplex PCR; TCRdb's copy has only in-frame clones and lacks some. The sample gives tens of thousands of clones, over 70% of which show up once; 0.95% to 1.5% is in the top ten. These receptors are not linked to any known antigen. Material: CD4+ T cells from PBMCs cultured with HCoV-229E spike peptides, obtained after COVID-19 vaccination. The source is a human donor who received a COVID-19 vaccine. The CDR3 runs from the conserved cysteine through the conserved F or W. Each record gives: clone size, V gene, CDR3 length, J gene, D gene, CDR3 DNA, CDR3 protein. D genes are given only for firm matches. A row's size may be missing; if present it is once, few, many or a size class.

>-|TRBV7-9|16|TRBJ1-5|-
TGTGCCAGCAGCCCAGGGGCTAGGACTCTTAATCAGCCCCAGCATTTT
CASSPGARTLNQPQHF
>-|TRBV18|18|TRBJ2-1|TRBD1
TGTGCCAGCTCACCACTCGCTGGACAGGGGACAGGATCGAATGAGCAGTTCTTC
CASSPLAGQGTGSNEQFF
>few|TRBV10-1|14|TRBJ2-4|-
TGCGCCAGCAGTGAGTCGGGGGCAAAACGCATTCAGTACTTC
CASSESGAKRIQYF
>-|TRBV9|16|TRBJ2-1|TRBD1
TGTGCCAGCAGCGAGGGGACAGGGGGCGCACACAATGAGCAGTTCTTC
CASSEGTGGAHNEQFF
>-|TRBV5-1|13|TRBJ1-1|-
TGCGCCAGCAGCGTCAACCCTAACACTGAAGCTTTCTTT
CASSVNPNTEAFF
>-|TRBV7-9|14|TRBJ2-2|-
TGTGCCAGCATCACGGTCCCTGGAGTTGGGGTGATGTTTTTT
CASITVPGVGVMFF
>-|TRBV2|15|TRBJ1-6|-
TGTGCCAGCAGTTTCGGGGACGGAGATAATTCACCCCTCCACTTT
CASSFGDGDNSPLHF
>once|TRBV3-1/TRBV3-2|13|TRBJ1-1|-
TGTGCCAGCAGCCGCGGGGGAGCCACTGAAGCTTTCTTT
CASSRGGATEAFF
>-|TRBV2|14|TRBJ2-2|-
TGTGCCAGCAGAAAACAGGGTTTGAACGGGGAGCTGTTTTTT
CASRKQGLNGELFF
>-|TRBV30|14|TRBJ1-5|TRBD1
TGTGCCTGGAGTAGGGACAGGGTGCTTCAGCCCCAGCATTTT
CAWSRDRVLQPQHF
>-|TRBV6-6|15|TRBJ1-2|TRBD1
TGTGCCAGCAGTTACTCGGGACAGGGGGCGATGAGCTACACCTTC
CASSYSGQGAMSYTF
>-|TRBV3-1/TRBV3-2|15|TRBJ2-3|-
TGTGCCAGCAGCCCCCCAGGCGGAAGGGCAGATACGCAGTATTTT
CASSPPGGRADTQYF
>-|TRBV5-8|16|TRBJ2-3|TRBD2
TGTGCCAGCAGCTTGCGCGGGATAGCGGGGGGGCCTACGCAGTATTTT
CASSLRGIAGGPTQYF
>-|TRBV7-3|15|TRBJ2-5|-
TGTGCCAGCAGTTTTCTTCCGGGAGCACAAGAGACCCAGTACTTC
CASSFLPGAQETQYF